The 14 T cell receptor beta chains presented below share a single source sample, sequenced in a study of blood T cell repertoires in COVID-19. Libraries were prepared by immunoSEQ multiplex PCR; TCRdb keeps only in-frame clonotypes and omits some of them. Of about 200,000 clones listed, around nine tenths are singletons. Sequencing input: peripheral blood. The receptors shown here come from a man aged 55 to 70 with acute or convalescent COVID-19.

This clone was seen only once. The rearrangement joins TRBV4-1 to TRBJ2-7; possible D gene TRBD2, 5 bases. CDR1 MGHRA and CDR2 YSYEKL come from the germline V gene. V lost 4 bases, J lost 2 bases, and 12 bases lay in between. The CDR3 is made up of 14 amino acids. For the CDR3, the DNA is TGCGCCAGCAGCCCCACCGGGGTAACCTACGAGCAGTACTTC. It codes for CASSPTGVTYEQYF.

The genes are TRBV11-1 and TRBJ1-1; 10 bases map to TRBD1. V lost 4 bases, J lost 0 bases, and 5 bases stayed unmatched. Germline V CDR1 and CDR2: SGHAT, FQDESV (reference sequence). This CDR3 spans 16 amino acids. CDR3: CASSSGQGGMNTEAFF. DNA for the CDR3: TGTGCCAGCAGCTCAGGACAGGGGGGTATGAACACTGAAGCTTTCTTT.

The V and J genes are TRBV28 and TRBJ1-6; possible D gene TRBD1, 5 bases. Deletions cut 7 bases from V and 7 bases from J, with 20 bases between. This CDR3 has 16 amino acids. The V gene's germline CDR1 is MDHEN and CDR2 SYDVKM. The CDR3 spells CASTPGGGLNNSPLHF. The CDR3 DNA reads TGTGCCAGCACCCCCGGGGGGGGACTGAACAATTCACCCCTCCACTTT.

The chain links TRBV5-1 to TRBJ2-2; 8 bases are shared with TRBD1. Trimming at V came to 4 bases and at J to 1 base, leaving 3 bases not matched to a gene. Germline values: CDR1 SGHRS, CDR2 YFSETQ. This CDR3 spans 15 amino acids. CDR3: CASSQGQVNTGELFF. DNA for the CDR3: TGCGCCAGCAGCCAGGGACAGGTGAACACCGGGGAGCTGTTTTTT.

V is TRBV28 and J is TRBJ1-6; 9 bases are shared with TRBD1. The CDR3 is made up of 12 amino acids. Per germline, CDR1 MDHEN and CDR2 SYDVKM. V was pared by 8 bases and J by 7 bases, with 0 bases of the junction left unmatched. The CDR3 region is CASGQGNSPLHF. CDR3 in DNA: TGTGCCAGCGGACAGGGGAATTCACCCCTCCACTTT.

The V and J genes are TRBV6-5 and TRBJ2-2; 8 nucleotides align to TRBD1. V gave up 6 bases and J gave up 6 bases; unmatched junction bases: 9. Germline lookup yields CDR1 MNHEY and CDR2 SVGAGI. The CDR3 covers 15 residues. CDR3 protein: CASRRNRGISGELFF. CDR3 nucleotides: TGTGCCAGCAGACGGAACAGGGGGATCTCCGGGGAGCTGTTTTTT.

This chain links TRBV15 with TRBJ2-7; 8 bases match TRBD1. Germline values: CDR1 LNHNV, CDR2 YYDKDF (reference sequence). V shed 5 bases, J shed 2 bases, and the junction held 5 bases outside the gene matches. The CDR3 sequence is 14 residues long. The CDR3 sequence: CATSLDRGPYEQYF. Here the CDR3 DNA reads TGTGCCACCAGCTTAGACAGGGGCCCCTACGAGCAGTACTTC.

The chain has TRBV7-2 and TRBJ1-5; 8 bases are shared with TRBD1. V shed 8 bases and J 0 bases; nucleotides not matched to a gene: 12. The CDR3 loop spans 17 amino acids. Germline CDR1 and CDR2: SGHTA and FQGNSA. For the CDR3, the DNA is TGTGCCAGCGCCGGGGAGACAGGGGCCGATAGCAATCAGCCCCAGCATTTT. Protein sequence: CASAGETGADSNQPQHF.

The CDR3 reads CASSPGQKNIQYF. The CDR3 DNA reads TGTGCCAGCAGCCCAGGACAGAAAAACATTCAGTACTTC. The genes are TRBV3-1 (or the pseudogene TRBV3-2) and TRBJ2-4, with D perhaps TRBD1 (6 bases). Looked up from germline, CDR1 is LGHDT and CDR2 is YNNKEL (reference sequence). The CDR3 runs to 13 residues. V lost 4 bases, J lost 4 bases, and 8 bases lay in between.

This chain connects TRBV2 to TRBJ1-6, with D perhaps matching TRBD1 (6 bases). From germline, CDR1 is SNHLY and CDR2 FYNNEI. Trimming shortened V by 5 bases and J by 4 bases, and 18 bases separated the two germline ends. The CDR3 is 17 residues long. For the CDR3, the DNA is TGTGCCAGCAGTTCCAAAATCACAGGGCCGTATAATTCACCCCTCCACTTT. Residues: CASSSKITGPYNSPLHF.

The chain couples TRBV6-2 or TRBV6-3 to TRBJ2-2, with D maybe TRBD2 (5 bases). Germline assignment: CDR1 MNHEY and CDR2 SVGEGT. The ends were cut back, 5 bases at V and 4 bases at J, with 17 bases in the middle. The CDR3 length is 16 residues. The CDR3 region is CASSRSRGSSTGELFF. The CDR3 DNA reads as TGTGCCAGCAGTCGGTCCCGGGGAAGTTCCACCGGGGAGCTGTTTTTT.

The rearrangement links TRBV2 to TRBJ1-2; TRBD1 matches at 7 bases. The V segment lost 2 bases and the J segment 1 base; nucleotides outside the gene matches: 10. Germline V gene data show CDR1 as SNHLY and CDR2 as FYNNEI. The CDR3 runs to 17 residues. The CDR3 sequence: CASSEIDRETFNYGYTF. The CDR3 nucleotides are TGTGCCAGCAGTGAAATTGACAGGGAGACATTTAACTATGGCTACACCTTC.

This CDR3 is CASIPPGGPDEQYF. As DNA, the CDR3 is TGTGCCAGCATCCCCCCCGGGGGGCCGGACGAGCAGTACTTC. The V call is TRBV5-8, the J call TRBJ2-7; a weak D match, TRBD2 (7 bases). This CDR3 comprises 14 residues. With 6 bases removed from V and 5 bases from J, the gap between germline ends came to 18 bases. Germline V gene lookup returns CDR1 SGHTS and CDR2 YDEGEE.

The V gene is TRBV7-2, the J gene TRBJ2-7; D perhaps matches TRBD2 (6 bases). Germline V gene sequence: CDR1 SGHTA, CDR2 FQGNSA. With 5 bases removed from V and 2 bases from J, the gap between germline ends came to 16 bases. The CDR3 is 15 amino acids. The CDR3 DNA reads TGTGCCAGCAGCCCCGGGTGGGCGGGGACCTACGAGCAGTACTTC. It is translated as CASSPGWAGTYEQYF.